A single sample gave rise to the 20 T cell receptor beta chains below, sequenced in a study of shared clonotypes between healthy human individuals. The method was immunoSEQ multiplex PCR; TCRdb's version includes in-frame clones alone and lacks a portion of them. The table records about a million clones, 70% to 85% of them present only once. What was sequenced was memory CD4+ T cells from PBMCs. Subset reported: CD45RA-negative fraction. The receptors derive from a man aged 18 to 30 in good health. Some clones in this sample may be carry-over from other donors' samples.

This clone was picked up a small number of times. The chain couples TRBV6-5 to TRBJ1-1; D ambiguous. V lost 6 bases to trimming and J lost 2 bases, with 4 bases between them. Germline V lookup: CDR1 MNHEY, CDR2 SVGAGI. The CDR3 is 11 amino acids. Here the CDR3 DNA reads TGTGCCAGCAGCCGTAACACTGAAGCTTTCTTT. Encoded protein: CASSRNTEAFF.

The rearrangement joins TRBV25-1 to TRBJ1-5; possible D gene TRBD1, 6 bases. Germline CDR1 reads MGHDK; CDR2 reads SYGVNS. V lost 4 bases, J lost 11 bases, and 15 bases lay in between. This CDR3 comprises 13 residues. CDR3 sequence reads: CASSASQGTSQHF. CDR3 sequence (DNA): TGTGCCAGCAGTGCGTCACAGGGCACGTCCCAGCATTTT.

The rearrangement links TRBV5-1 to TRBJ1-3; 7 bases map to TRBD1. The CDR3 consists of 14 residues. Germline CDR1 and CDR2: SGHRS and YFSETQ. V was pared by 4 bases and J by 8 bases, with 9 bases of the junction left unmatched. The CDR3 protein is CASSASTGTDTIYF. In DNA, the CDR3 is TGCGCCAGCAGCGCATCGACAGGGACCGACACCATATATTTT.

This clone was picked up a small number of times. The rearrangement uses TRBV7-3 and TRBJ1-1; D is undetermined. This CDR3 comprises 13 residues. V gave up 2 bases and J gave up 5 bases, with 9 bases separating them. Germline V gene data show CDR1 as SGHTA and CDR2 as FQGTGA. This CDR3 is CASSLFRETEAFF. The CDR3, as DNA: TGTGCCAGCAGCTTATTTAGGGAGACTGAAGCTTTCTTT.

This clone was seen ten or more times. DNA for the CDR3: TGTGCCAGCAGCCCCGGACTAGCGGGAGTAGTTAATGAGCAGTTCTTC. Protein product: CASSPGLAGVVNEQFF. The gene calls are TRBV9 and TRBJ2-1; TRBD2 aligns across 13 bases. CDR1 is SGDLS, CDR2 YYNGEE, per germline. The CDR3 covers 16 residues. J was trimmed by 7 bases and V by 4 bases; bases with no gene match: 8.

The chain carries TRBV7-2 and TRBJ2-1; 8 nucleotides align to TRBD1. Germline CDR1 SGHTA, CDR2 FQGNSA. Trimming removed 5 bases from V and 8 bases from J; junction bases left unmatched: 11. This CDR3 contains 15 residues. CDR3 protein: CASSAAGQEEYEQFF. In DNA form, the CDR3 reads TGTGCCAGCAGCGCCGCGGGACAGGAAGAGTATGAGCAGTTCTTC.

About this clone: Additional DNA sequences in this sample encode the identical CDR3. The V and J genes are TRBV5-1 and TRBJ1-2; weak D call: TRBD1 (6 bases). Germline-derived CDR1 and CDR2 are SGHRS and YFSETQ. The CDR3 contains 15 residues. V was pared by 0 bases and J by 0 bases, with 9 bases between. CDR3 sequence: CASSLGTATNYGYTF. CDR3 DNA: TGCGCCAGCAGCTTGGGGACAGCTACTAACTATGGCTACACCTTC.

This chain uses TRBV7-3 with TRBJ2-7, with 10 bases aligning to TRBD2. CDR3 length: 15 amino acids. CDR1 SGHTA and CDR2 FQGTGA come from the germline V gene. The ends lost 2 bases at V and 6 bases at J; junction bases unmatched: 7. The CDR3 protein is CASSLYLAGGAEQYF. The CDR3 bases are TGTGCCAGCAGCTTATATTTAGCGGGAGGAGCCGAGCAGTACTTC. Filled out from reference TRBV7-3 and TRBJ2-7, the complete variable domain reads GAGVSQTPSNKVTEKGKYVELRCDPISGHTALYWYRQSLGQGPEFLIYFQGTGAADDSGLPNDRFFAVRPEGSVSTLKIQRTERGDSAVYLCASSLYLAGGAEQYFGPGTRLTVT.

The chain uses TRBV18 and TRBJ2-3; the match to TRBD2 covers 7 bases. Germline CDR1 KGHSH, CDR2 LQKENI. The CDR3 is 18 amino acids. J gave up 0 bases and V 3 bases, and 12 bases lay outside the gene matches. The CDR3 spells CASSPTRVDSGSTDTQYF. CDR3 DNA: TGTGCCAGCTCACCCACCCGGGTTGATAGCGGGAGCACAGATACGCAGTATTTT.

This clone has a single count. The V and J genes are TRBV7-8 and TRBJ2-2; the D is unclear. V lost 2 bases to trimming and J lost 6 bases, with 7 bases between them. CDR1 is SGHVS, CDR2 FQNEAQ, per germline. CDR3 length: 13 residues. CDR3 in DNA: TGTGCCAGCAGCTTAATAGCATCCGGGGAGCTGTTTTTT. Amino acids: CASSLIASGELFF.

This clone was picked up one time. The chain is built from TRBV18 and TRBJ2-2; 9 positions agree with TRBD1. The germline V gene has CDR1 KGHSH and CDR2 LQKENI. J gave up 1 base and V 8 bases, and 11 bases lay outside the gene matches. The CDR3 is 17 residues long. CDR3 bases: TGTGCCAGCCCTACAAGGCCGGGACAGGGGAACACCGGGGAGCTGTTTTTT. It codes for CASPTRPGQGNTGELFF.

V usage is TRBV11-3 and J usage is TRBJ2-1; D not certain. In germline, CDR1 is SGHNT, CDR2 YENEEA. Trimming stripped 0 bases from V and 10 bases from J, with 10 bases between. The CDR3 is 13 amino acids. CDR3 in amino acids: CASSLEPAREQFF. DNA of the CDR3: TGTGCCAGCAGCTTAGAGCCAGCAAGAGAGCAGTTCTTC.

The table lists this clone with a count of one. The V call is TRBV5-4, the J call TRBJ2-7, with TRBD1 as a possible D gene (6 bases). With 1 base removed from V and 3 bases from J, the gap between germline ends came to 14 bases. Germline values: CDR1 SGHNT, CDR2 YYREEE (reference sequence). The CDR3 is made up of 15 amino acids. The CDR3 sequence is CASSLFIGGSYEQYF. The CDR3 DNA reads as TGTGCCAGCAGCTTGTTTATAGGGGGAAGCTACGAGCAGTACTTC. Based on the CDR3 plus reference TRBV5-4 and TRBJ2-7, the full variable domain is ETGVTQSPTHLIKTRGQQVTLRCSSQSGHNTVSWYQQALGQGPQFIFQYYREEENGRGNFPPRFSGLQFPNYSSELNVNALELDDSALYLCASSLFIGGSYEQYFGPGTRLTVT.

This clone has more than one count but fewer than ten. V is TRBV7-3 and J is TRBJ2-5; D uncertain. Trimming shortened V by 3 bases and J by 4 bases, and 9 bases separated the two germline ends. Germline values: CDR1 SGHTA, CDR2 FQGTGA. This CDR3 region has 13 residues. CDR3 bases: TGTGCCAGCAGCTTTTCGTCGGTAGAGACCCAGTACTTC. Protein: CASSFSSVETQYF.

The CDR3 bases are TGTGCCAGCCGACCCCGCGCAGGGCACTATGGCTACACCTTC. Amino acids: CASRPRAGHYGYTF. The chain has TRBV6-6 and TRBJ1-2, with D possibly TRBD1 on 5 matching bases. The germline V gene encodes CDR1 MNHNY and CDR2 SVGAGI (reference sequence). CDR3 length: 14 residues. Trimming removed 8 bases from V and 3 bases from J, with 16 bases in between.

CDR3 region: CASSLVTSGSGYYEQYF. The CDR3 DNA is TGTGCCAGCAGCTTAGTGACTAGCGGGAGTGGTTACTACGAGCAGTACTTC. The rearrangement joins TRBV7-6 to TRBJ2-7; 12 nucleotides line up with TRBD2. With V trimmed by 1 base and J by 3 bases, 7 bases remained unmatched. Germline V gene data show CDR1 as SGHVS and CDR2 as FNYEAQ. The CDR3 extends over 17 amino acids. Drawing the rest from reference TRBV7-6 and TRBJ2-7, the complete variable domain is GAGVSQSPRYKVTKRGQDVALRCDPISGHVSLYWYRQALGQGPEFLTYFNYEAQQDKSGLPNDRFSAERPEGSISTLTIQRTEQRDSAMYRCASSLVTSGSGYYEQYFGPGTRLTVT.

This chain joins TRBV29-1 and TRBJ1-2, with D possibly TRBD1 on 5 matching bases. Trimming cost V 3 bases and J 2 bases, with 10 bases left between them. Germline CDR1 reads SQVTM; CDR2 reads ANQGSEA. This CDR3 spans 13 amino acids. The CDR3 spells CSVDVAGNYGYTF. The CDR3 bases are TGCAGCGTTGATGTGGCAGGGAACTATGGCTACACCTTC.

The CDR3 nucleotides read TGTGCCAGCAGCTTATCAGTGAACCCCACAGATACGCAGTATTTT. It specifies CASSLSVNPTDTQYF. The chain joins TRBV11-3 to TRBJ2-3; no definite D call. This CDR3 is built from 15 residues. Trimming took off 2 bases at V and 2 bases at J, with 11 bases between the two ends. Looked up from germline, CDR1 is SGHNT and CDR2 is YENEEA.

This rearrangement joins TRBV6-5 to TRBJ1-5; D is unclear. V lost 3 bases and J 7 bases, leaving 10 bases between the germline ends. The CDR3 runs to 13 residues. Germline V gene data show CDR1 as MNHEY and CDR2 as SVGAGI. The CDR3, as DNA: TGTGCCAGCAGTTATCGGGTGGGGCAGCCCCAGCATTTT. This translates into CASSYRVGQPQHF.

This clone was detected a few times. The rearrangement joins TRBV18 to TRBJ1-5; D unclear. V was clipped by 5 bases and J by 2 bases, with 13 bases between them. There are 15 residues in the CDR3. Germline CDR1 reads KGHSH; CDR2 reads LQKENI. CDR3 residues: CASSSGPSGNQPQHF. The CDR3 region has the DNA TGTGCCAGCTCATCGGGTCCGTCGGGCAATCAGCCCCAGCATTTT.